The T cell receptor beta chain described here comes from a study of blood T cells in healthy people across ages. Losses at the gene ends were 6 bases for V and 3 bases for J; bases not matched to a gene: 10. In germline, CDR1 is DFQATT, CDR2 SNEGSKA (reference sequence). This CDR3 has 15 amino acids. Broader study findings: As age increased, TCR beta diversity per million T cells fell in a roughly linear fashion.

As concerns this clonotype: Its antigen is not identified.

With a J-beta primer mix and a sample-barcoded 5' primer, a second PCR ran about 6 to 11 cycles. Using its own MiXCR run on the 5' RACE reads, TCRdb lists one record per CDR3 protein. The sample yields 1,300,000 or so distinct CDR3 sequences, 59% seen once. Healthy individuals of Caucasian origin from Russia, aged roughly 6 to 100, served as donors. Every donor provided 7.5 to 10 milliliters of peripheral blood. Sequencing used blood. This sequence joins TRBV20-1 and TRBJ1-2, with 10 nucleotides matching TRBD1. This receptor was taken from a man younger than 30 in good health. This chain's CDR3 is CSATGQGYPDYGYTF. For the CDR3, the DNA is TGCAGTGCCACGGGACAGGGGTATCCCGACTATGGCTACACCTTC.